Listed below are T cell receptor beta chains from one sample, sequenced in a study of CD8 T cells in ankylosing spondylitis. Via MiXCR, TCRdb re-called the 5' RACE reads, giving one row per CDR3 protein. The table shows under 55,000 distinct CDR3 sequences, with roughly 7.4% occurring only once. What was sequenced was blood, either unsorted or a sorted T cell fraction (not recorded which). The receptor set was obtained from a female donor with ankylosing spondylitis or in good health (not recorded which). The CDR3 runs from the conserved cysteine through the conserved F or W. The order of the fields is V gene, J gene, clone size, D gene, CDR3 DNA, CDR3 protein. D genes are given only for firm matches. Some rows have no size entry. The others give once, few or many, or a class for an expanded clone.

V: TRBV4-1
J: TRBJ2-2
size: many
D: NA
DNA: TGCGCCAGCAGCCAAGGAGGCGGGGAGCTGTTTTTT
CDR3: CASSQGGGELFF

V: TRBV5-1
J: TRBJ1-1
size: many
D: NA
DNA: TGCGCCAGCAGCTTAAGTATGAACACTGAAGCTTTCTTT
CDR3: CASSLSMNTEAFF

V: TRBV6-1
J: TRBJ2-1
size: many
D: TRBD2
DNA: TGTGCCAGTCTTGCTAGCGGGAACTACAATGAGCAGTTCTTC
CDR3: CASLASGNYNEQFF

V: TRBV5-6
J: TRBJ1-6
size: many
D: TRBD1
DNA: TGTGCCAGCAGCCCCGGGACAGTTTGGAATTCACCCCTCCACTTT
CDR3: CASSPGTVWNSPLHF

V: TRBV6-2/TRBV6-3
J: TRBJ1-2
size: many
D: TRBD1
DNA: TGTGCCAGCAGCGGGACAGGTGGCTACACCTTC
CDR3: CASSGTGGYTF

V: TRBV5-1
J: TRBJ2-5
size: NA
D: TRBD2
DNA: TGCGCCAGCAGCCTGCCCCTAGCGGGACAAGAGACCCAGTACTTC
CDR3: CASSLPLAGQETQYF

V: TRBV12-3/TRBV12-4
J: TRBJ1-6
size: many
D: NA
DNA: TGTGCCAGCAGTATGTCGAGCTCCTATAATTCACCCCTCCACTTT
CDR3: CASSMSSSYNSPLHF

V: TRBV12-3/TRBV12-4
J: TRBJ2-7
size: many
D: TRBD2
DNA: TGTGCCAGCAGTTTGGGGGGGTGGCTAGCGGGGGGCTCCTACGAGCAGTACTTC
CDR3: CASSLGGWLAGGSYEQYF

V: TRBV7-6
J: TRBJ1-1
size: many
D: NA
DNA: TGTGCCAGCAGCCCTGTCGGGGAGAACACTGAAGCTTTCTTT
CDR3: CASSPVGENTEAFF

V: TRBV5-1
J: TRBJ1-5
size: many
D: NA
DNA: TGCGCCAGCAGCCCGGCGCCGCAGGGGTTGAATCAGCCCCAGCATTTT
CDR3: CASSPAPQGLNQPQHF

V: TRBV18
J: TRBJ1-5
size: many
D: NA
DNA: TGTGCCAGCTCACCACGCGGGCGGGAGCCCCAGCATTTT
CDR3: CASSPRGREPQHF

V: TRBV7-2
J: TRBJ2-1
size: NA
D: NA
DNA: TGTGCCAGCAGCTTAGATCGGGTTACGTGGCAGTTCTTC
CDR3: CASSLDRVTWQFF

V: TRBV7-3
J: TRBJ2-1
size: few
D: TRBD2
DNA: TGTGCCAGCAGCTACCTGAGCTCGACTAGCGGGGGCGTAGGTGAGCAGTTCTTC
CDR3: CASSYLSSTSGGVGEQFF

V: TRBV14
J: TRBJ2-3
size: many
D: NA
DNA: TGTGCCAGCAGCCACTCCGTTCGGCAGTATTTT
CDR3: CASSHSVRQYF

V: TRBV19
J: TRBJ2-2
size: many
D: NA
DNA: TGTGCCAGTAAAGAGTGGAAATGGAACACCGGGGAGCTGTTTTTT
CDR3: CASKEWKWNTGELFF

V: TRBV19
J: TRBJ1-5
size: many
D: NA
DNA: TGTGCCAGTAGTAGTCAGACGATTCAGCCCCAGCATTTT
CDR3: CASSSQTIQPQHF

V: TRBV6-1
J: TRBJ1-1
size: many
D: NA
DNA: TGTGCCAGCATTCGACGGTCTAACACTGAAGCTTTCTTT
CDR3: CASIRRSNTEAFF

V: TRBV3-1
J: TRBJ1-2
size: few
D: TRBD1
DNA: TGTGCCAGCAGACTTCGGGACAGCCTCCTCGGCTACACCTTC
CDR3: CASRLRDSLLGYTF

V: TRBV5-1
J: TRBJ1-2
size: many
D: NA
DNA: TGCGCCAGCAGCTTGGCCGAAGGGTCCTATGGCTACACCTTC
CDR3: CASSLAEGSYGYTF

V: TRBV5-1
J: TRBJ1-2
size: many
D: NA
DNA: TGCGCCAGCAGCTTGGAGTGGGTGAACTATGGCTACACCTTC
CDR3: CASSLEWVNYGYTF

V: TRBV30
J: TRBJ2-3
size: NA
D: NA
DNA: TGTGCCTGGAGTAGGGGGAGGTCCACAGATACGCAGTATTTT
CDR3: CAWSRGRSTDTQYF

V: TRBV21-1
J: TRBJ1-5
size: many
D: NA
DNA: TGTGCCAGCAGCAAGGGAGAGACATCCTCAAGGCACCATAGCAATCAGCCCCAGCATTTT
CDR3: CASSKGETSSRHHSNQPQHF

V: TRBV28
J: TRBJ1-5
size: many
D: TRBD1
DNA: TGTGCCAGCAGATCATCCGGGACAGGGGTTCGGCCCCAGCATTTT
CDR3: CASRSSGTGVRPQHF

V: TRBV5-1
J: TRBJ1-2
size: NA
D: NA
DNA: TGCGCCAGCAGCTTTGAAGTGGGCTATGGCTACACCTTC
CDR3: CASSFEVGYGYTF

V: TRBV7-2
J: TRBJ1-5
size: many
D: TRBD1
DNA: TGTGCCAGCAGCTCGGGACAGCATAGCAATCAGCCCCAGCATTTT
CDR3: CASSSGQHSNQPQHF

V: TRBV12-3/TRBV12-4
J: TRBJ2-5
size: many
D: TRBD1
DNA: TGTGCCAGCAGTTTGCGGACAGGTCAAGAGACCCAGTACTTC
CDR3: CASSLRTGQETQYF

V: TRBV11-2
J: TRBJ1-5
size: few
D: NA
DNA: TGTGCCAGCAGCTTAGGGCCCCCTTATAGCAATCAGCCCCAGCATTTT
CDR3: CASSLGPPYSNQPQHF

V: TRBV6-5
J: TRBJ2-2
size: many
D: TRBD1
DNA: TGTGCCAGCAGTTATACCGCCACAGGGGCCGGGGAGCTGTTTTTT
CDR3: CASSYTATGAGELFF

V: TRBV5-2
J: TRBJ1-2
size: NA
D: NA
DNA: TGTGCCATGAGCCGCGGACACCAGGGGGTAGGCATAGAAAATGGCTACACCTTC
CDR3: CAMSRGHQGVGIENGYTF